This T cell receptor (beta chain) emerged from a study of blood T cell repertoires in COVID-19. At the level of the study: PBMCs, B-cell-depleted T cells, or T cells provided the cDNA or gDNA that made up the material.

The Seattle site enrolled patients during active infection and followed them longitudinally. Original data processing: Nucleated cell counts were estimated from reference gene primer amplification. Using immunoSEQ multiplex PCR, the repertoire was profiled, and TCRdb retains in-frame clones only, with some absent. For V, J and clone size, that table is used; D and trimming come from the DNA. In the table there are about 170,000 clones, approximately 92% of which are singletons. This clone was seen only once. This clonotype was obtained from a man younger than 40 with COVID-19, enrolled during active disease. The specimen was peripheral blood.

The CDR3 DNA is TGCGCCAGCAGCCCTCGGGACACCTCCTACGAGCAGTACTTC. Amino acid sequence: CASSPRDTSYEQYF. The V and J genes are TRBV5-1 and TRBJ2-7; weak D call: TRBD1 (6 bases). The ends were cut back, 4 bases at V and 0 bases at J, with 11 bases in the middle. From germline, CDR1 is SGHRS and CDR2 YFSETQ. The CDR3 runs 14 residues.